Listed below are T cell receptor beta chains from one sample, sequenced in a study of regulatory T cells in long-lasting Graves disease. MiXCR, run by TCRdb on the multiplex PCR reads, gives a single entry per CDR3 protein. This table holds 360,000 or so distinct CDR3 sequences, approximately 12% found once. The sample was also linked to a second study, of T cells in Graves' hyperthyroidism and ophthalmopathy.

Sequencing used peripheral blood mononuclear cells (PBMCs), obtained at new diagnosis, from a patient treated with antithyroid drugs. These receptors were collected from a woman under 30 with Graves disease. Both conserved end residues are part of each CDR3. The D gene is left open where the match is weak. Size tells how often a clone was seen (once, few, many) or the class of an expanded clone, and some rows leave it out.

clone size: many
J gene: TRBJ2-3
V gene: TRBV6-1
D gene: .
CDR3 DNA: TGTGCCAGCAGTGAAGCGGAGGGGGGAGGAGCGGATACGCAGTATTTT
CDR3 protein: CASSEAEGGGADTQYF

clone size: many
J gene: TRBJ1-1
V gene: TRBV5-1
D gene: .
CDR3 DNA: TGTGCCAGCAGTTTGGAGGGGGCTGAAGCTTTCTTT
CDR3 protein: CASSLEGAEAFF

clone size: .
J gene: TRBJ1-3
V gene: TRBV7-9
D gene: TRBD1
CDR3 DNA: TGTGCCAGCAGCTACGACAGGGCTGGAAACACCATATATTTT
CDR3 protein: CASSYDRAGNTIYF

clone size: .
J gene: TRBJ2-1
V gene: TRBV6-2/TRBV6-3
D gene: .
CDR3 DNA: TGTGCCAGCAGTTACCGCCTATACAATGAGCAGTTCTTC
CDR3 protein: CASSYRLYNEQFF

clone size: many
J gene: TRBJ2-5
V gene: TRBV6-2/TRBV6-3
D gene: .
CDR3 DNA: TGTGCCAGCAGTTACTCGGTCCCATGGGAGACCCAGTACTTC
CDR3 protein: CASSYSVPWETQYF

clone size: many
J gene: TRBJ2-7
V gene: TRBV28
D gene: .
CDR3 DNA: TGTGCCAGCAGCCCAAGGGGGTACGAGCAGTACTTC
CDR3 protein: CASSPRGYEQYF

clone size: .
J gene: TRBJ2-1
V gene: TRBV24-1
D gene: .
CDR3 DNA: TGTGCCACCAGCCTCGGAGGAATAAAGCAGTTCTTC
CDR3 protein: CATSLGGIKQFF

clone size: many
J gene: TRBJ2-1
V gene: TRBV12-3/TRBV12-4
D gene: .
CDR3 DNA: TGTGCCAGCAGTTTTGGCGCGAGCTCCTACAATGAGCAGTTCTTC
CDR3 protein: CASSFGASSYNEQFF

clone size: many
J gene: TRBJ2-7
V gene: TRBV5-8
D gene: TRBD2
CDR3 DNA: TGTGCCAGCAGCTTGTGGGGGACTAGCGACTACGAGCAGTACTTC
CDR3 protein: CASSLWGTSDYEQYF

clone size: .
J gene: TRBJ1-2
V gene: TRBV6-5
D gene: .
CDR3 DNA: TGTGCCAGCAGTTACTCGAGAGTAGCAGCAGCAAAGGGTGGCTACACCTTC
CDR3 protein: CASSYSRVAAAKGGYTF